This TCR beta chain was identified during a study of blood T cells in healthy people across ages. Study-level points and caveats: One million T cells yielded diversity estimates that were considered underestimates. Observed TCR beta diversity per million T cells went down as age went up. This fall followed a roughly linear course with age.

A sample-barcoded 5' primer and a J-beta primer mix were used in a second PCR of roughly 6 to 11 cycles. Researchers report that a template-switch adaptor with 12 random nucleotides tagged each cDNA molecule. TCRdb itself ran the 5' RACE reads through MiXCR, one entry per CDR3 protein. This table holds about 1.1 million distinct CDR3 sequences, 35% to 40% found once. Comments on this clonotype: Its antigen is currently unknown.

V was shortened by 3 bases and J by 0 bases, with 11 bases between the two germline ends. The CDR3 has 15 residues. The receptor was isolated from a man aged 18 to 30 in good health. Sequenced sample: blood. V is TRBV12-3 or TRBV12-4 and J is TRBJ1-1; D unresolved. The CDR3 DNA sequence: TGTGCCAGCAGTTTCGGTCGAATAATGAACACTGAAGCTTTCTTT. Its translation is CASSFGRIMNTEAFF.